This section outlines one TCR beta chain sequence together with its context. Seattle researchers signed up patients amid active infection and tracked them longitudinally. Per germline, CDR1 LNHDA and CDR2 SQIVND (reference sequence). The CDR3 has 13 residues. Trimming cost V 3 bases and J 1 base, with 7 bases left between them. This record comes from a study of blood T cell repertoires in COVID-19. Whole-study context: Material from acute and convalescent COVID-19 was sourced from the United States, Italy and Spain. The analysed material was cDNA or gDNA that came from T cells, B-cell-depleted T cells, or PBMCs.

Measured with immunoSEQ multiplex PCR; TCRdb has only the in-frame clones, and not every one. The table includes about 95,000 clones, roughly nine tenths detected once. The specimen was peripheral blood. The sequence was obtained from a man between 60 and 70 years old with COVID-19, enrolled during active disease. This chain connects TRBV19 to TRBJ2-7, with D perhaps matching TRBD2 (5 bases). CDR3 protein: CASSMRESYEQYF. The CDR3 nucleotides are TGTGCCAGTAGTATGAGGGAATCCTACGAGCAGTACTTC.